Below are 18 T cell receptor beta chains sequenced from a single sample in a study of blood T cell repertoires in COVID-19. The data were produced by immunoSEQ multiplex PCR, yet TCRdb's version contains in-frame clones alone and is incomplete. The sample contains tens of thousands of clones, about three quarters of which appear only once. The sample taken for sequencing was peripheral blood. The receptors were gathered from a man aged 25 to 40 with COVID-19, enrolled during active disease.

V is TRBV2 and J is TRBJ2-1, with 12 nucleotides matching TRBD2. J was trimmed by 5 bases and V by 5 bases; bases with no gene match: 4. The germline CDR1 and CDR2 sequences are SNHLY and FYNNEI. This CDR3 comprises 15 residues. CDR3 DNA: TGTGCCAGCAGTATGACTAGCGGGAGTCACAATGAGCAGTTCTTC. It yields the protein CASSMTSGSHNEQFF.

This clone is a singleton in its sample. CDR3 coding DNA: TGTGCCAGCAATCGAAGAACGGGAGGCTACAATGAGCAGTTCTTC. Translated: CASNRRTGGYNEQFF. This rearrangement joins TRBV6-5 to TRBJ2-1, with 7 bases that match TRBD2. The trim removed 7 bases at V and 3 bases at J, leaving 9 bases unmatched. The CDR3 spans 15 residues. Germline CDR1 is MNHEY and CDR2 is SVGAGI.

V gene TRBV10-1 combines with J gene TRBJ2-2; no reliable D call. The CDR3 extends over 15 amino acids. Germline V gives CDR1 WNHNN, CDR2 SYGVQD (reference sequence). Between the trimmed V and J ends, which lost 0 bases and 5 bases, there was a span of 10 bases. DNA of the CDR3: TGCGCCAGCAGTGAGTCTTATACCGGGACCGGGGAGCTGTTTTTT. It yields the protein CASSESYTGTGELFF.

CDR3 sequence reads: CASSWEGSSYNSPLHF. Written as DNA, the CDR3 is TGTGCCAGCAGCTGGGAAGGGAGCTCCTATAATTCACCCCTCCACTTT. This rearrangement joins TRBV7-2 to TRBJ1-6; D unclear. Trimming removed 4 bases from V and 0 bases from J, with 10 bases in between. Germline V gene data show CDR1 as SGHTA and CDR2 as FQGNSA. The CDR3 extends over 16 amino acids.

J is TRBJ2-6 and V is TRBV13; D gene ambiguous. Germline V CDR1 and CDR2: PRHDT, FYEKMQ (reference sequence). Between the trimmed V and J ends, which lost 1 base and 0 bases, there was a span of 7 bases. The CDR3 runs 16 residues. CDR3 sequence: CASSLDGASGANVLTF. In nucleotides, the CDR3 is TGTGCCAGCAGCTTAGACGGAGCCTCTGGGGCCAACGTCCTGACTTTC. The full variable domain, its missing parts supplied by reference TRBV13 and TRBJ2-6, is AAGVIQSPRHLIKEKRETATLKCYPIPRHDTVYWYQQGPGQDPQFLISFYEKMQSDKGSIPDRFSAQQFSDYHSELNMSSLELGDSALYFCASSLDGASGANVLTFGAGSRLTVL.

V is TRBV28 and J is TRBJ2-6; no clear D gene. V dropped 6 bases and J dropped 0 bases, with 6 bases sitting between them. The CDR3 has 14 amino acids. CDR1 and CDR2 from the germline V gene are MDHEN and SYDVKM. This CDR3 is CASSQSSGANVLTF. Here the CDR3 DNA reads TGTGCCAGCAGCCAGTCCTCTGGGGCCAACGTCCTGACTTTC. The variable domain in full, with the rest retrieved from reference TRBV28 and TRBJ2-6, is DVKVTQSSRYLVKRTGEKVFLECVQDMDHENMFWYRQDPGLGLRLIYFSYDVKMKEKGDIPEGYSVSREKKERFSLILESASTNQTSMYLCASSQSSGANVLTFGAGSRLTVL.

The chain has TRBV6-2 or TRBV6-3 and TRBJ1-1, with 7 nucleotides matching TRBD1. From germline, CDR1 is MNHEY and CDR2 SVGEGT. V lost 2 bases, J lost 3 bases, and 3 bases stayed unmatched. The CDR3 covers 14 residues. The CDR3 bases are TGTGCCAGCAGTTACGGGCAGGGGGACACTGAAGCTTTCTTT. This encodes CASSYGQGDTEAFF.

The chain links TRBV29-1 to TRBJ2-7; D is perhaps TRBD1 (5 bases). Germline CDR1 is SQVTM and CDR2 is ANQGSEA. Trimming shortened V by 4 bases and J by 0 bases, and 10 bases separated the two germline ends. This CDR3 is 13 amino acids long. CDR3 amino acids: CSVGGSSSYEQYF. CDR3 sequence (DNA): TGCAGCGTTGGGGGCTCCAGCTCCTACGAGCAGTACTTC.

CDR3 amino acids: CATRDSGTLFNEQFF. CDR3 nucleotides: TGTGCCACCAGGGACTCCGGGACACTGTTTAATGAGCAGTTCTTC. The J gene is TRBJ2-1, the V gene TRBV24-1; weak D call: TRBD1 (6 bases). This CDR3 is built from 15 residues. Germline V CDR1 and CDR2: KGHDR, SFDVKD. The V end was cut by 7 bases, the J end by 7 bases, with 19 bases between.

The CDR3 DNA reads as TGTGCCAGCAGAGACTTCACAGGGTCTGGAAACACCATATATTTT. This codes for CASRDFTGSGNTIYF. The chain joins TRBV6-5 to TRBJ1-3; D possibly corresponds to TRBD1 (6 bases). The CDR3 length is 15 residues. Deletions cut 6 bases from V and 1 base from J, with 13 bases between. Looked up from germline, CDR1 is MNHEY and CDR2 is SVGAGI.

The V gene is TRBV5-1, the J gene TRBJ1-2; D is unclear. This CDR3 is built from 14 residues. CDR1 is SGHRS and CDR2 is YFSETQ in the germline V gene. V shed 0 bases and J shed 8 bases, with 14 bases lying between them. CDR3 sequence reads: CASSLAEEGGGYTF. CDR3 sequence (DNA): TGCGCCAGCAGCTTGGCCGAGGAGGGCGGGGGCTACACCTTC.

The CDR3 bases are TGTGCCAGCAGCTTAGAGTCCGGGATTTCCAATTCACCCCTCCACTTT. This sequence encodes CASSLESGISNSPLHF. The rearrangement links TRBV11-3 to TRBJ1-6; no reliable D call. The CDR3 covers 16 residues. The V end was cut by 0 bases, the J end by 7 bases, with 13 bases between. Germline V gene sequence: CDR1 SGHNT, CDR2 YENEEA.

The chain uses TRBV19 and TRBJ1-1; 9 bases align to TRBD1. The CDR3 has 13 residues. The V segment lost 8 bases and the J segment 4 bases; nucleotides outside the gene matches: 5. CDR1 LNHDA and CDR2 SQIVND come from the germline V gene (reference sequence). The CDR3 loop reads CASQGQGVTEAFF. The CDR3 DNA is TGTGCCAGTCAGGGACAGGGAGTCACTGAAGCTTTCTTT.

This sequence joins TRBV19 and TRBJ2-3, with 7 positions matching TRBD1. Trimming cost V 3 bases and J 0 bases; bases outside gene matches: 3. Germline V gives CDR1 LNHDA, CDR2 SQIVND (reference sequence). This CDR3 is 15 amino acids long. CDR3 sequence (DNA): TGTGCCAGTAGTATTCTGGGACAGAGCACAGATACGCAGTATTTT. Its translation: CASSILGQSTDTQYF.

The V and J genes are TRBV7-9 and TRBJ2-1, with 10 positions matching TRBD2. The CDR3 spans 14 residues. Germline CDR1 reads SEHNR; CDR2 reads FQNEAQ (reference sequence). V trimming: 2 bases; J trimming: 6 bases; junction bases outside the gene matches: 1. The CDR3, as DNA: TGTGCCAGCAGCTTAAGCGGGAGGGCCAATGAGCAGTTCTTC. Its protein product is CASSLSGRANEQFF. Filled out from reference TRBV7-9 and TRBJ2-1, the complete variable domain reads DTGVSQNPRHKITKRGQNVTFRCDPISEHNRLYWYRQTLGQGPEFLTYFQNEAQLEKSRLLSDRFSAERPKGSFSTLEIQRTEQGDSAMYLCASSLSGRANEQFFGPGTRLTVL.

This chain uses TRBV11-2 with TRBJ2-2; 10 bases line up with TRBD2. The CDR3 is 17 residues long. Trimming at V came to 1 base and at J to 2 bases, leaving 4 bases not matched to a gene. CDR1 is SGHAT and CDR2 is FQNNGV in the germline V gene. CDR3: CASSLAGLAANTGELFF. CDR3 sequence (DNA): TGTGCCAGCAGCTTAGCTGGACTAGCGGCTAACACCGGGGAGCTGTTTTTT.

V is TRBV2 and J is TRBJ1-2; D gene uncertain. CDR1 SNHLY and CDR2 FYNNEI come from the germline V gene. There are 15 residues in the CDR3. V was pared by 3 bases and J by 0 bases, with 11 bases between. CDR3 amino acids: CASSDRISSNYGYTF. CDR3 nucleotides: TGTGCCAGCAGTGACAGGATCTCCTCTAACTATGGCTACACCTTC.

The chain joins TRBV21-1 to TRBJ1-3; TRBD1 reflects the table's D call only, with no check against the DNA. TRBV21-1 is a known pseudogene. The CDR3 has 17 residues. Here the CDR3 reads CASSHILDRNSENTIYF. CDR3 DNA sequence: TGTGCCAGCAGCCACATCTTAGACAGGAACTCGGAAAACACCATATATTTT.